This T cell receptor (beta chain) was captured in a study of radiation and T cells in renal cell carcinoma. Time point of the sample: baseline pretreatment blood. Treatment denoted: 15 Gy SBRT to primary tumor, nephrectomy 4 weeks later. The repertoire was sequenced with immunoSEQ multiplex PCR; TCRdb's copy has only in-frame clones and lacks some. The data show around 160,000 clones, about nine tenths seen once. Trimming took 3 bases from V and 2 from J; bases not matched to a gene: 4. The germline V gene encodes CDR1 SGHRS and CDR2 YFSETQ. The CDR3 loop spans 16 amino acids. The sequenced sample was blood, obtained from a patient whose treatment included radiotherapy and nephrectomy. The chain combines TRBV5-1 with TRBJ2-2; 10 bases line up with TRBD1. This receptor was identified in a woman aged 65 to 85 with renal cell carcinoma. The chain's CDR3 is CASSYRQGANTGELFF. CDR3 coding DNA: TGCGCCAGCAGCTACCGACAGGGGGCCAACACCGGGGAGCTGTTTTTT. The full variable domain, in which reference TRBV5-1 and TRBJ2-2 provide the parts outside the CDR3, is KAGVTQTPRYLIKTRGQQVTLSCSPISGHRSVSWYQQTPGQGLQFLFEYFSETQRNKGNFPGRFSGRQFSNSRSEMNVSTLELGDSALYLCASSYRQGANTGELFFGEGSRLTVL.